The 7 T cell receptor beta chains below all came from one sample that was sequenced in a study of CD8+ T cells in alopecia areata. It was cDNA, reverse transcribed from extracted RNA, that served as the sequencing template. Profiling relied on immunoSEQ multiplex PCR, and the TCRdb table lists in-frame clones only, not all of them. The table lists some 180,000 clones, roughly 50% of them singletons. This sample's treatment: oral pan-JAK inhibitor, 5-10 mg twice daily. This material consisted of CD8+ T cells sorted from blood, taken at week 24, from a patient treated with tofacitinib. These TCRs come from a human donor with alopecia areata.

This rearrangement joins TRBV9 to TRBJ2-2, with D possibly matching TRBD1 (5 bases). Per the germline V gene, CDR1 is SGDLS and CDR2 is YYNGEE. The germline V and J ends were trimmed by 7 bases and 5 bases, with 9 bases remaining between them. The CDR3 covers 12 residues. The CDR3 DNA is TGTGCCAGCTCAACAGGTACCGGGGAGCTGTTTTTT. Its translation: CASSTGTGELFF.

About this clone: This same CDR3 is encoded by further DNA sequences in the sample. V usage is TRBV5-1 and J usage is TRBJ2-7; 8 bases match TRBD1. The CDR3 totals 14 residues. The J segment lost 3 bases and the V segment lost 4 bases, leaving 6 bases of the junction unmatched. Germline lookup yields CDR1 SGHRS and CDR2 YFSETQ. The CDR3 region is CASSLGTGNYEQYF. For the CDR3, the DNA is TGCGCCAGCAGCCTGGGGACAGGTAACTACGAGCAGTACTTC.

On this clone itself: At one of its ends the junction is not consistent with the germline gene, which may arise from a read error. The chain recombines TRBV7-9 with TRBJ1-1; D is possibly TRBD1 (5 bases). CDR3 length: 12 amino acids. Germline V lookup: CDR1 SEHNR, CDR2 FQNEAQ (reference sequence). In DNA form, the CDR3 reads TGTGCCAGCAGCCTAGCGGGACGGGAAGCTTTCTTT. This translates into CASSLAGREAFF.

This clone was detected a few times. This sequence joins TRBV14 and TRBJ2-1; D gene ambiguous. This CDR3 is 15 amino acids long. The V and J ends lost 3 bases and 9 bases respectively, with 18 bases between them. Germline V gives CDR1 SGHDN, CDR2 FVKESK. The CDR3 coding sequence is TGTGCCAGCAGCCACAACTCGCTGGGTTTGGGTGAGCAGTTCTTC. This encodes CASSHNSLGLGEQFF. The full variable domain, its missing parts supplied by reference TRBV14 and TRBJ2-1, is EAGVTQFPSHSVIEKGQTVTLRCDPISGHDNLYWYRRVMGKEIKFLLHFVKESKQDESGMPNNRFLAERTGGTYSTLKVQPAELEDSGVYFCASSHNSLGLGEQFFGPGTRLTVL.

This clone was detected only a few times. The CDR3 DNA follows: TGTGCCAGCAGTTTAATTACTAGCGGAGGCCTTGGGAGTGAGCAGTTCTTC. It specifies CASSLITSGGLGSEQFF. The chain uses TRBV27 and TRBJ2-1; 8 nucleotides agree with TRBD2. The CDR3 has 17 residues. V lost 2 bases to trimming and J lost 9 bases; unmatched junction nucleotides: 15. Germline-derived CDR1 and CDR2 are MNHEY and SMNVEV (reference sequence).

V and J are TRBV5-6 and TRBJ1-1; 12 bases are shared with TRBD1. J lost 2 bases, V lost 3 bases, and 2 bases had no gene match. Germline V gene sequence: CDR1 SGHDT, CDR2 YYEEEE. CDR3 length: 15 amino acids. CDR3 sequence (DNA): TGTGCCAGCAGCTGGGGGACAGGGGGCAACACTGAAGCTTTCTTT. Translation gives CASSWGTGGNTEAFF.

The rearrangement links TRBV7-9 to TRBJ2-1; the D is unclear. CDR1 is SEHNR and CDR2 is FQNEAQ in the germline V gene (reference sequence). This CDR3 region has 13 residues. V was shortened by 5 bases and J by 6 bases, with 11 bases between the two germline ends. The CDR3 region is CASSPPVGNEQFF. The CDR3 region has the DNA TGTGCCAGCAGCCCGCCCGTTGGCAATGAGCAGTTCTTC.